These T cell receptor beta chains were read from a single sample in a study of blood T cell repertoires in COVID-19. Measured with immunoSEQ multiplex PCR; TCRdb has only the in-frame clones, and not every one. Altogether approximately 10,000 clones are present, 71% being singletons, with the ten largest covering just over 6%. The material sequenced was peripheral blood. These receptor sequences come from a man aged 55 to 70 with COVID-19, enrolled during active disease. CDR3s include the opening cysteine and the closing phenylalanine or tryptophan. Fields, in order: V gene, D gene, clone size, J gene, CDR3 DNA, CDR3 protein. The D gene is left open where the match is weak. Some rows have no size entry. The others give once, few or many, or a class for an expanded clone.

v_gene: TRBV27; d_gene: -; abundance: -; j_gene: TRBJ1-3; CDR3nt: TGTGCCAGCAGCCCGGCGGCCGGCACCAACACCATATATTTT; CDR3aa: CASSPAAGTNTIYF
v_gene: TRBV2; d_gene: TRBD1; abundance: -; j_gene: TRBJ1-5; CDR3nt: TGTGCCAGCAAATACAGGGGTGATCAGCCCCAGCATTTT; CDR3aa: CASKYRGDQPQHF
v_gene: TRBV6-1; d_gene: -; abundance: -; j_gene: TRBJ2-7; CDR3nt: TGTGCCAGCAGTGGTTTTGGGGCAACAACCTGGGGCGAGCAGTACTTC; CDR3aa: CASSGFGATTWGEQYF
v_gene: TRBV3-1/TRBV3-2; d_gene: -; abundance: -; j_gene: TRBJ1-1; CDR3nt: TGTGCCAGCAGCCAAGATGCGCTCAACACTGAAGCTTTCTTT; CDR3aa: CASSQDALNTEAFF
v_gene: TRBV6-5; d_gene: TRBD1; abundance: -; j_gene: TRBJ1-4; CDR3nt: TGTGCCAGCAGTTACCAAGGACAGGGAGATGAAAAACTGTTTTTT; CDR3aa: CASSYQGQGDEKLFF
v_gene: TRBV6-5; d_gene: TRBD1; abundance: once; j_gene: TRBJ1-4; CDR3nt: TGTGCCAGCAGGGGGACAGGCGACATGGAAAAACTGTTTTTT; CDR3aa: CASRGTGDMEKLFF
v_gene: TRBV27; d_gene: -; abundance: once; j_gene: TRBJ2-2; CDR3nt: TGTGCCAGCAGCCATTTCCCCAGGGGCGGCACCGGGGAGCTGTTTTTT; CDR3aa: CASSHFPRGGTGELFF
v_gene: TRBV5-4; d_gene: -; abundance: once; j_gene: TRBJ2-2; CDR3nt: TGTGCCAGCAGCCCGAATACAGGGTTCTCCGGGGAGCTGTTTTTT; CDR3aa: CASSPNTGFSGELFF
v_gene: TRBV5-1; d_gene: TRBD1; abundance: -; j_gene: TRBJ1-1; CDR3nt: TGCGCCAGCAGCTTGGCGGGACAGATGAACACTGAAGCTTTCTTT; CDR3aa: CASSLAGQMNTEAFF
v_gene: TRBV12-3/TRBV12-4; d_gene: -; abundance: -; j_gene: TRBJ2-4; CDR3nt: TGTGCCAGCAACCACTTTGAAAACATTCAGTACTTC; CDR3aa: CASNHFENIQYF
v_gene: TRBV3-1/TRBV3-2; d_gene: -; abundance: -; j_gene: TRBJ2-2; CDR3nt: TGTGCCAGCAGCCACGGGGCGGGGGCGGGCACCGGGGAGCTGTTTTTT; CDR3aa: CASSHGAGAGTGELFF
v_gene: TRBV11-2; d_gene: TRBD2; abundance: -; j_gene: TRBJ2-2; CDR3nt: TGTGCCAGCAGCTTTAGCGGGAGGGCCAACACCGGGGAGCTGTTTTTT; CDR3aa: CASSFSGRANTGELFF
v_gene: TRBV7-6; d_gene: -; abundance: -; j_gene: TRBJ2-4; CDR3nt: TGTGCCAGCAGCCCGTTAGAAGCCAAAAACATTCAGTACTTC; CDR3aa: CASSPLEAKNIQYF
v_gene: TRBV19; d_gene: -; abundance: -; j_gene: TRBJ2-1; CDR3nt: TGTGCCAGTAGTCCTGGTGTCGGAGAATTCTACAATGAGCAGTTCTTC; CDR3aa: CASSPGVGEFYNEQFF
v_gene: TRBV11-2; d_gene: TRBD2; abundance: few; j_gene: TRBJ2-1; CDR3nt: TGTGCCAGCAGCTTAGTTAGGACTAGCGGGAGGGCCCTCAATGAGCAGTTCTTC; CDR3aa: CASSLVRTSGRALNEQFF
v_gene: TRBV5-1; d_gene: TRBD1; abundance: -; j_gene: TRBJ2-5; CDR3nt: TGCGCCAGCAGCTTGGCTCTGACAGGGGTAGCCACAAGAGAGACCCAGTACTTC; CDR3aa: CASSLALTGVATRETQYF
v_gene: TRBV28; d_gene: TRBD1; abundance: once; j_gene: TRBJ1-1; CDR3nt: TGTGCCAGCAGTTCTTCAGGGGGTTGGACTGAAGCTTTCTTT; CDR3aa: CASSSSGGWTEAFF
v_gene: TRBV24-1; d_gene: -; abundance: -; j_gene: TRBJ1-2; CDR3nt: TGTGCCACCAGTGATTCTGTCCAGGGAATGTTCGGCTACACCTTC; CDR3aa: CATSDSVQGMFGYTF
v_gene: TRBV13; d_gene: -; abundance: -; j_gene: TRBJ2-3; CDR3nt: TGTGCCAGCAGCTTAAGTGGCCCCAGCGGGAGCACAGATACGCAGTATTTT; CDR3aa: CASSLSGPSGSTDTQYF
v_gene: TRBV7-3; d_gene: -; abundance: few; j_gene: TRBJ2-3; CDR3nt: TGTGCCAGCAGCTTAACTGGCACCACAGATACGCAGTATTTT; CDR3aa: CASSLTGTTDTQYF
v_gene: TRBV11-2; d_gene: TRBD1; abundance: -; j_gene: TRBJ1-4; CDR3nt: TGTGCCAGCAGCTACGGTTACAGGGGGAGGGAAAAACTGTTTTTT; CDR3aa: CASSYGYRGREKLFF
v_gene: TRBV10-3; d_gene: TRBD1; abundance: -; j_gene: TRBJ1-6; CDR3nt: TGTGCCATCAGTGAGTCCGAATGGGGTGTTGACAGGGCAAGGTCACCCCTCCACTTT; CDR3aa: CAISESEWGVDRARSPLHF
v_gene: TRBV5-1; d_gene: -; abundance: -; j_gene: TRBJ1-4; CDR3nt: TGCGCCAGCAGCTTGGAGAGGGCCCATAATGAAAAACTGTTTTTT; CDR3aa: CASSLERAHNEKLFF